This entry features one T cell receptor (beta chain) sequence. Germline CDR1 and CDR2: SGDLS and YYNGEE. CDR3 length equals 15 residues. V shed 4 bases, J shed 4 bases, and the junction held 8 bases outside the gene matches. The data belong to a study of control samples from healthy donors and cancer patients. Profiled with immunoSEQ multiplex PCR; TCRdb holds only in-frame clones, not every one. The sample has roughly 400,000 clones; 75% to 95% are singletons. The source material was PBMCs. The chain has TRBV9 and TRBJ2-7; 10 nucleotides match TRBD2. The source is a man between 35 and 55 years old with head and neck cancer. The CDR3 nucleotides read TGTGCCAGCAGCTCTCCAGCGGGAGGGATATACGAGCAGTACTTC. Its protein is CASSSPAGGIYEQYF.